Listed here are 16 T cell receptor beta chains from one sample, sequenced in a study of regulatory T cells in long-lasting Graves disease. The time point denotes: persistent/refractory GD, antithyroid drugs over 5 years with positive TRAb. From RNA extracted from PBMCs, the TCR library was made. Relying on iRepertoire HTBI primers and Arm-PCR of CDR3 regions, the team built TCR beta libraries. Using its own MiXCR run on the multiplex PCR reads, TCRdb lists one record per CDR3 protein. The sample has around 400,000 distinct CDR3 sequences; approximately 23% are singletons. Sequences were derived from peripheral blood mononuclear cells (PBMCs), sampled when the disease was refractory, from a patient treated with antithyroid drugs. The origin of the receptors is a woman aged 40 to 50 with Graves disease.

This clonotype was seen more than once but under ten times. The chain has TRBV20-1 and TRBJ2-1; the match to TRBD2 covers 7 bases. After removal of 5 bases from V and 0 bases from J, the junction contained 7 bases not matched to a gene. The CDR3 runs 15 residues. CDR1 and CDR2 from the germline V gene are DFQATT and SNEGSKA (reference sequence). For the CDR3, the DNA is TGCAGTGCTCACCCGGGACTAAGCTCCTACAATGAGCAGTTCTTC. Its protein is CSAHPGLSSYNEQFF.

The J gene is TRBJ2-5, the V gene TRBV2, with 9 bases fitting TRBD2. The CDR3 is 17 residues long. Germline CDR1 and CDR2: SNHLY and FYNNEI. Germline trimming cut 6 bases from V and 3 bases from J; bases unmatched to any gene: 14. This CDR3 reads CASSHRIWTSEKETQYF. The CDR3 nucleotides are TGTGCCAGCAGCCACCGGATATGGACTAGCGAGAAAGAGACCCAGTACTTC.

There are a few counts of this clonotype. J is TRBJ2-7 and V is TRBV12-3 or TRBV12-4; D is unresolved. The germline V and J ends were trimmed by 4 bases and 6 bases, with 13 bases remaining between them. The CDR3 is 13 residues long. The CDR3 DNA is TGTGCCAGCAGTTCCCCCTGGGCAGGCGAGCAGTACTTC. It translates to CASSSPWAGEQYF.

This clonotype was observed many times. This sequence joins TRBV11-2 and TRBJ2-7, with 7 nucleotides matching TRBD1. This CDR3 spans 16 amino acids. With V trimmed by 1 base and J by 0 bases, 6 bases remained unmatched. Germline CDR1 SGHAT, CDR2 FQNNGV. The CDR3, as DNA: TGTGCCAGCAGCTTAGCGGGATGGGACAGCTCCTACGAGCAGTACTTC. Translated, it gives CASSLAGWDSSYEQYF.

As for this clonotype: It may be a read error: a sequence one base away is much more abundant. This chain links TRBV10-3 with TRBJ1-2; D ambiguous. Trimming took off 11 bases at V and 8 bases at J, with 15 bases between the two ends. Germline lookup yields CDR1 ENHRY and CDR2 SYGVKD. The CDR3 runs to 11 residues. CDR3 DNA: TGTGCCGCCCCGTCGGGATCCGGCTACACCTTC. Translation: CAAPSGSGYTF.

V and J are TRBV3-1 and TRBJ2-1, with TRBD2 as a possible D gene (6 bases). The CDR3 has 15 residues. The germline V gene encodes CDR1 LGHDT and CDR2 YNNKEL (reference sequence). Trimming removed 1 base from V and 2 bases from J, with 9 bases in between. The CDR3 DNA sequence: TGTGCCAGCAGCCAAGTAGCGGCACCCTACAATGAGCAGTTCTTC. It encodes CASSQVAAPYNEQFF.

The CDR3 DNA sequence: TGTGCCACCAGTGATGTGCTAGGGGAAGGCTACAATGAGCAGTTCTTC. As protein: CATSDVLGEGYNEQFF. The rearrangement links TRBV24-1 to TRBJ2-1, with a possible D match to TRBD1 (5 bases). CDR1 is KGHDR and CDR2 is SFDVKD in the germline V gene. CDR3 length equals 16 residues. Between the trimmed V and J ends, which lost 3 bases and 3 bases, there was a span of 14 bases.

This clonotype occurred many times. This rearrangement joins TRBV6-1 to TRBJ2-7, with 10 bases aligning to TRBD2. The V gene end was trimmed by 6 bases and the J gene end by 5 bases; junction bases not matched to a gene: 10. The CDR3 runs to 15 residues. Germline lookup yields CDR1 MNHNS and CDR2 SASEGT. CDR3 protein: CASSKSLAGAHEQYF. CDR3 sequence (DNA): TGTGCCAGCAGCAAGTCTCTAGCGGGAGCCCACGAGCAGTACTTC.

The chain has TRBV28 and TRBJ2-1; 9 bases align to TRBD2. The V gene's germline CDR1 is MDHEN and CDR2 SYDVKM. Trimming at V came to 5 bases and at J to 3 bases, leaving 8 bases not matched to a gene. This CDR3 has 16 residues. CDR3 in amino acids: CASSPIAGAGYNEQFF. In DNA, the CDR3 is TGTGCCAGCAGTCCCATAGCGGGGGCAGGCTACAATGAGCAGTTCTTC.

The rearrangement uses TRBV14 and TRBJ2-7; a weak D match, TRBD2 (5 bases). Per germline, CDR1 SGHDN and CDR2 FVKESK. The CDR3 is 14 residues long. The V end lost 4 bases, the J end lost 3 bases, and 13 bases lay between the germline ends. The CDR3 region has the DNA TGTGCCAGCAGCCTGCGGGTACCCCTCTACGAGCAGTACTTC. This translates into CASSLRVPLYEQYF.

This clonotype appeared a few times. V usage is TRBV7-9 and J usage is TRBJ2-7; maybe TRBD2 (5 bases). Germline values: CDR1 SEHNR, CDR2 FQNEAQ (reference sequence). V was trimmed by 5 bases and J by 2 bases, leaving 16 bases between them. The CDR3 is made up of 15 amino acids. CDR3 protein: CASSPNVDSTYEQYF. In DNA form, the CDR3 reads TGTGCCAGCAGCCCAAACGTGGACTCGACCTACGAGCAGTACTTC.

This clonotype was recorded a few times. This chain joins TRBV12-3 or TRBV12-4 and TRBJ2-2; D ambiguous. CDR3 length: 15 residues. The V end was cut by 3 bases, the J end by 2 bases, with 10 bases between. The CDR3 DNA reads TGTGCCAGCAGTTTCTGGCTAACCAACACCGGGGAGCTGTTTTTT. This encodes CASSFWLTNTGELFF.

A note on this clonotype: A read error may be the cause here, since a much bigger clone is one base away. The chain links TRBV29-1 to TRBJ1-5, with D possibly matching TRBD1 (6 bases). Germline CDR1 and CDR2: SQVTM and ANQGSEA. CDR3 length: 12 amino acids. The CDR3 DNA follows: TGCAGCGTTGTTGGGGGCGGCGGGCCCCGGCATTTT. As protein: CSVVGGGGPRHF.

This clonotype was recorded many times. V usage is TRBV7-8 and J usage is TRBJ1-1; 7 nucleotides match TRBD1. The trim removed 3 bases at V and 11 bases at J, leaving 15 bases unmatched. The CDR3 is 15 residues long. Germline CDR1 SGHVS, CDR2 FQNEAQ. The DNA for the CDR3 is TGTGCCAGCAGCTTTGGGGGAAACAGGGGCGCCATGGCTTTCTTT. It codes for CASSFGGNRGAMAFF.

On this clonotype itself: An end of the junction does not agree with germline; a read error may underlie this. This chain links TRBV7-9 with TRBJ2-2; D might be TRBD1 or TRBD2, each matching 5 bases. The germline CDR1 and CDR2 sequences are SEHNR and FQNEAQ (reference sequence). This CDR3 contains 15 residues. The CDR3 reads CASSLKGRNTGELLF. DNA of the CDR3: TGTGCCAGCAGCTTAAAGGGGCGGAACACCGGGGAGCTGCTTTTT.

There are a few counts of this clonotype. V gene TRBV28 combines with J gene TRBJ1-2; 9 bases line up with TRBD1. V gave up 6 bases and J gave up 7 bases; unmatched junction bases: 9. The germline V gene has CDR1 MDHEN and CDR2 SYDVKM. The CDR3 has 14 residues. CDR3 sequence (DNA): TGTGCCAGCAGAAGAACAGGGGGCGCTATTGGCTACACCTTC. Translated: CASRRTGGAIGYTF.